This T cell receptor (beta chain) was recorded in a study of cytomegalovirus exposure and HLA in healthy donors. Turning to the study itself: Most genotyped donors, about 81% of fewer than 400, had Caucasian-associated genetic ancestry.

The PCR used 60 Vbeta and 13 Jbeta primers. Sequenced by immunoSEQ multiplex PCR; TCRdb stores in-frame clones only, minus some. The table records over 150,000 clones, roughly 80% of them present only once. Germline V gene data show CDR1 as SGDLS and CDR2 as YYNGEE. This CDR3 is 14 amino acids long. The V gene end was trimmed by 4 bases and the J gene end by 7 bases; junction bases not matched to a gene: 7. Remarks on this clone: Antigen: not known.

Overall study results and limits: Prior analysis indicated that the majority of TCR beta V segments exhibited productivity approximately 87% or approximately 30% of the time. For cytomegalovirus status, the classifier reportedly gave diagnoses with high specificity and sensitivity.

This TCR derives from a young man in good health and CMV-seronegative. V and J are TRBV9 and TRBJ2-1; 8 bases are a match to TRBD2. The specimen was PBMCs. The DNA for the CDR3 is TGTGCCAGCAGCCCCGGGGGGGCTTGGAATGAGCAGTTCTTC. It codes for CASSPGGAWNEQFF. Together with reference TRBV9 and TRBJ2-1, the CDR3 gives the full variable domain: DSGVTQTPKHLITATGQRVTLRCSPRSGDLSVYWYQQSLDQGLQFLIQYYNGEERAKGNILERFSAQQFPDLHSELNLSSLELGDSALYFCASSPGGAWNEQFFGPGTRLTVL.